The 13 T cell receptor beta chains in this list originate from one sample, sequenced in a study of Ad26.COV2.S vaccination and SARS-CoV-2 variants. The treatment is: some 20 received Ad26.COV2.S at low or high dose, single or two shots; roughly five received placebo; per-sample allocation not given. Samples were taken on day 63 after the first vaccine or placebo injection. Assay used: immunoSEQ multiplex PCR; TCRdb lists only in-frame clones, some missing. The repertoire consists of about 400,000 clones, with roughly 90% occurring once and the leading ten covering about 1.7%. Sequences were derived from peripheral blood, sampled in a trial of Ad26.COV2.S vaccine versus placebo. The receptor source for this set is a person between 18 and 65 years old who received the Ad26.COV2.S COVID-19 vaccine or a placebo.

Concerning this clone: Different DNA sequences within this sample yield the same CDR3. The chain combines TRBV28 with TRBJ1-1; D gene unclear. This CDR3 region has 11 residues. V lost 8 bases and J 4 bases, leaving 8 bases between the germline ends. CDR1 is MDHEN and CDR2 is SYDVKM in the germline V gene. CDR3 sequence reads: CASSLGTEAFF. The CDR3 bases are TGTGCCAGCTCGTTGGGCACTGAAGCTTTCTTT. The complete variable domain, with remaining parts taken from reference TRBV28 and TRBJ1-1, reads DVKVTQSSRYLVKRTGEKVFLECVQDMDHENMFWYRQDPGLGLRLIYFSYDVKMKEKGDIPEGYSVSREKKERFSLILESASTNQTSMYLCASSLGTEAFFGQGTRLTVV.

The CDR3 here is CANLDLQDKDTQYF. CDR3 DNA: TGTGCCAACTTAGACTTACAGGACAAAGATACGCAGTATTTT. This chain joins TRBV7-9 and TRBJ2-3; the D gene is possibly TRBD1 (5 bases). There are 14 residues in the CDR3. CDR1 is SEHNR, CDR2 FQNEAQ, per germline (reference sequence). V lost 10 bases and J lost 5, with 19 bases in between.

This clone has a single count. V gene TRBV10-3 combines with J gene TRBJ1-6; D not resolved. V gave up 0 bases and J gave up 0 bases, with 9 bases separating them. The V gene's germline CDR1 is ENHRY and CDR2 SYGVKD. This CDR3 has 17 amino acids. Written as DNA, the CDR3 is TGTGCCATCAGTGAGTCGGTGTTGAGCTCCTATAATTCACCCCTCCACTTT. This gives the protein CAISESVLSSYNSPLHF.

CDR3 in amino acids: CASSVAGVGNQPQHF. The CDR3 DNA sequence: TGTGCCAGCAGTGTTGCCGGGGTAGGCAATCAGCCCCAGCATTTT. The V call is TRBV2, the J call TRBJ1-5, with D uncertain. The CDR3 consists of 15 residues. The germline gives CDR1 SNHLY, CDR2 FYNNEI. V lost 4 bases, J lost 2 bases, and 12 bases lay in between.

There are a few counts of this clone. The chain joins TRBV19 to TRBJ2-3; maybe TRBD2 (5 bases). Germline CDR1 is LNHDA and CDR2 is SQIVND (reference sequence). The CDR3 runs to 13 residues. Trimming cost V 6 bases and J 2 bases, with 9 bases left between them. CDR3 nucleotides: TGTGCCAGTAGGGGAGTTGCCACAGATACGCAGTATTTT. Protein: CASRGVATDTQYF.

CDR3 residues: CASIPPSGGALRTDTQYF. CDR3 nucleotide sequence: TGTGCCAGCATCCCACCTAGCGGGGGGGCCCTTCGCACAGATACGCAGTATTTT. This chain links TRBV2 with TRBJ2-3; 12 bases map to TRBD2. V lost 7 bases to trimming and J lost 1 base; unmatched junction nucleotides: 12. The CDR3 has 18 residues. The V gene's germline CDR1 is SNHLY and CDR2 FYNNEI.

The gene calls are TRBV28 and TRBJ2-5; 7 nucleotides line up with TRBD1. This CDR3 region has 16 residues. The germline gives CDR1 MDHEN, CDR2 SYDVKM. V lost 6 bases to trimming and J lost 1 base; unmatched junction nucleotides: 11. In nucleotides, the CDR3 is TGTGCCAGCAGGGATGCCGGGACAGCTTTCCAAGAGACCCAGTACTTC. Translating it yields CASRDAGTAFQETQYF.

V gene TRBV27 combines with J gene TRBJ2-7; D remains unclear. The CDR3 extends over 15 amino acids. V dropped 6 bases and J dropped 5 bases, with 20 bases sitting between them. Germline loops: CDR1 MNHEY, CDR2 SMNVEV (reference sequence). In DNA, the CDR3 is TGTGCCAGCAGCTTTTCTTCTGGGATTAAGGACGAGCAGTACTTC. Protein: CASSFSSGIKDEQYF.

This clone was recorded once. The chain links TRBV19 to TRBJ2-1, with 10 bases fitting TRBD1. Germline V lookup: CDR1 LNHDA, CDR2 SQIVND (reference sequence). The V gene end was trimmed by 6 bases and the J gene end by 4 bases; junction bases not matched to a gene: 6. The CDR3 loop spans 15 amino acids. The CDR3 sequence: CASSGGDRGYNEQFF. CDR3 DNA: TGTGCCAGTAGCGGCGGGGACAGGGGTTACAATGAGCAGTTCTTC. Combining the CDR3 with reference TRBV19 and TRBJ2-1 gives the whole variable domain DGGITQSPKYLFRKEGQNVTLSCEQNLNHDAMYWYRQDPGQGLRLIYYSQIVNDFQKGDIAEGYSVSREKKESFPLTVTSAQKNPTAFYLCASSGGDRGYNEQFFGPGTRLTVL.

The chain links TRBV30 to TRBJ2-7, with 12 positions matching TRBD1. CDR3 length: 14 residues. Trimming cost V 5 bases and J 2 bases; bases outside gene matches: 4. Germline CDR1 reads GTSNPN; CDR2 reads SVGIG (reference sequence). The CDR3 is CAWGTGGKAYEQYF. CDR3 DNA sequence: TGTGCCTGGGGGACAGGGGGCAAAGCCTACGAGCAGTACTTC. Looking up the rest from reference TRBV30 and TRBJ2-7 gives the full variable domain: SQTIHQWPATLVQPVGSPLSLECTVEGTSNPNLYWYRQAAGRGLQLLFYSVGIGQISSEVPQNLSASRPQDRQFILSSKKLLLSDSGFYLCAWGTGGKAYEQYFGPGTRLTVT.

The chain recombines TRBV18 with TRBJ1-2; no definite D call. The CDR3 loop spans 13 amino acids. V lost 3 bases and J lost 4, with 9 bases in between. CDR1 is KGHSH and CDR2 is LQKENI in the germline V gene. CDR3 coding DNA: TGTGCCAGCTCACCCGATAAGGGCTATGGCTACACCTTC. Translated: CASSPDKGYGYTF.

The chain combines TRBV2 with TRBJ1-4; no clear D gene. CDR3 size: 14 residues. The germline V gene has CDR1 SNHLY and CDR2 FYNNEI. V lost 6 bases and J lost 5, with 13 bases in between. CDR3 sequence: CASSSQGSNEKLFF. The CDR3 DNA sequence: TGTGCCAGCAGCTCACAAGGATCCAATGAAAAACTGTTTTTT.

The chain's CDR3 is CASSQWKQGQETQYF. Written as DNA, the CDR3 is TGTGCCAGCAGTCAATGGAAACAGGGACAAGAGACCCAGTACTTC. This sequence joins TRBV25-1 and TRBJ2-5; TRBD1 might be the D (6 bases). CDR1 and CDR2 from the germline V gene are MGHDK and SYGVNS. Trimming pared 5 bases from V and 2 bases from J, leaving 15 bases between. The CDR3 consists of 15 residues. Full variable domain (outside the CDR3, taken from reference TRBV25-1 and TRBJ2-5): EADIYQTPRYLVIGTGKKITLECSQTMGHDKMYWYQQDPGMELHLIHYSYGVNSTEKGDLSSESTVSRIRTEHFPLTLESARPSHTSQYLCASSQWKQGQETQYFGPGTRLLVL.